This TCR beta chain derives from a study of blood T cell repertoires in COVID-19. On the study more broadly: COVID-19 samples, acute and convalescent, were from the United States, Italy and Spain.

Original processing notes: From reference gene primer amplification, estimates of nucleated cell counts were derived. Repertoires were generated with immunoSEQ multiplex PCR, while TCRdb's copy carries only in-frame clones and drops some. The V and J calls and clone size are taken from that table; D and trimming were inferred from the DNA. Among some 88,000 clones listed, 85% were seen once. Unmatched junction bases numbered 8, after V lost 5 bases and J lost 4 bases. Germline V lookup: CDR1 MNHEY, CDR2 SMNVEV (reference sequence). CDR3 size: 16 residues. The rearrangement joins TRBV27 to TRBJ1-2; TRBD1 matches 12 bases. The receptor was isolated from a man in his sixties with acute or convalescent COVID-19. Specimen: peripheral blood. Written as DNA, the CDR3 is TGTGCCAGCAGTCCCTCCGGGACAGGGGGCCCCTATGGCTACACCTTC. It translates to CASSPSGTGGPYGYTF.